The present T cell receptor (beta chain) was sequenced within a study of blood T cell repertoires in COVID-19. At the level of the study: The United States, Italy and Spain were the sources of the acute and convalescent COVID-19 samples. PBMCs, B-cell-depleted T cells, or T cells were the source of the cDNA or gDNA that made up the material.

This CDR3 contains 17 residues. The germline gives CDR1 MGHRA, CDR2 YSYEKL. Trimming took 1 base from V and 2 from J; bases not matched to a gene: 5. Original methodology: Amplification with reference gene primers provided the estimates of nucleated cell counts. The repertoire was sequenced with immunoSEQ multiplex PCR; TCRdb's copy has only in-frame clones and lacks some. That table furnishes V, J and clone size, whereas the DNA furnished D and trimming. The sample lists some 250,000 clones; 65% to 90% were seen once. The TCR was taken from a man younger than 40 with active or convalescent COVID-19. Sample: peripheral blood. The chain joins TRBV4-1 to TRBJ2-3, with TRBD2 matching 11 bases. The DNA of the CDR3 is TGCGCCAGCAGCCAAGCACTAGCGGGGGAGTACACAGATACGCAGTATTTT. It translates to CASSQALAGEYTDTQYF.